This T cell receptor (beta chain) originates from a study of shared clonotypes between healthy human individuals. Study background: Each donor contributed plates that comprised three CD4 naive, three CD4 memory, two CD8 naive and one CD8 memory.

Germline values: CDR1 SGHNT, CDR2 YYREEE (reference sequence). This CDR3 is 15 amino acids long. The V end was cut by 0 bases, the J end by 0 bases, with 10 bases between. To note about this clone: Its antigen is still unknown. At the DNA level, this CDR3 is encoded by other sequences in the same sample as well.

TCRdb's copy holds only in-frame clones and misses some; the assay was immunoSEQ multiplex PCR. The table records roughly 1.5 million clones, 95% to 99% of them present only once. Study outcomes and limitations: As a rule, naive subsets had a larger estimated richness than memory subsets.

The receptor was derived from a man aged 30 to 45 in good health. The chain links TRBV5-4 to TRBJ2-7, with no clear D. Input material: naive CD4+ T cells sorted from blood. Noted subset: CD45RA+ positively selected. The CDR3 bases are TGTGCCAGCAGCTTGGTTGGTGCCACCTCCTACGAGCAGTACTTC. As protein: CASSLVGATSYEQYF.